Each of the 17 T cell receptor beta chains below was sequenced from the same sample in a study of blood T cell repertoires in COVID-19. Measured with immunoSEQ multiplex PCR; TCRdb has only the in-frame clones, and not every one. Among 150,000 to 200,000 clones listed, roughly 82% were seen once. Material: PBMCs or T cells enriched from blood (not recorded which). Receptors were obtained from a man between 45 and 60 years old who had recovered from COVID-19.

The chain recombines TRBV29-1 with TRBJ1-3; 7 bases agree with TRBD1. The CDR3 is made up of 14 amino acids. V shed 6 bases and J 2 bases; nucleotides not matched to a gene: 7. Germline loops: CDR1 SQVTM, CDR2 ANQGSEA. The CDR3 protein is CSVATGTAGNTIYF. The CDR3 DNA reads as TGCAGCGTGGCTACCGGGACAGCTGGAAACACCATATATTTT.

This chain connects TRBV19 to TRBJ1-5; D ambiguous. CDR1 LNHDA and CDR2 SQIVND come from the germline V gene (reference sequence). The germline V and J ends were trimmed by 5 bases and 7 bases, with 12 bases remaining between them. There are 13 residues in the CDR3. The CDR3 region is CASSSQKAQPQHF. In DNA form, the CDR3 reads TGTGCCAGTAGTTCTCAAAAAGCCCAGCCCCAGCATTTT.

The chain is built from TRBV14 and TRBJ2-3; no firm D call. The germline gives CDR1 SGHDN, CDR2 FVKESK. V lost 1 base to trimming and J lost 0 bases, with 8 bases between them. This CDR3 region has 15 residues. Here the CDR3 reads CASSQVWASTDTQYF. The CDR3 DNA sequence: TGTGCCAGCAGCCAAGTTTGGGCTAGCACAGATACGCAGTATTTT.

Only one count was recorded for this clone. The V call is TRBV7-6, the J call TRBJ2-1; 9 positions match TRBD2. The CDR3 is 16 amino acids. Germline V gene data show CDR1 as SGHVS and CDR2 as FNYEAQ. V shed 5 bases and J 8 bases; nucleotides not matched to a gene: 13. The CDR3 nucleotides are TGTGCCAGCAGCGAGAAGAGCGGGAGGTATTTCGATGAGCAGTTCTTC. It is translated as CASSEKSGRYFDEQFF.

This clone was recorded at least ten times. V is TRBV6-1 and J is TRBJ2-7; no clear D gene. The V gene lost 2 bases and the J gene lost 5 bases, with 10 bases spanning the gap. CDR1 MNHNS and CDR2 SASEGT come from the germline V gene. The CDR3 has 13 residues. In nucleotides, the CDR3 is TGTGCCAGCAGTGAAATATTGGCGGACGAGCAGTACTTC. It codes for CASSEILADEQYF.

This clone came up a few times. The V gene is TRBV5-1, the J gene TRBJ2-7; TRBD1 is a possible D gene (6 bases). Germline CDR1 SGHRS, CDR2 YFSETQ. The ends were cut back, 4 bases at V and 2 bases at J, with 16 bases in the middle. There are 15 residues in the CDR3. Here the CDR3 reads CASSETGTPPYEQYF. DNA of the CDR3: TGCGCCAGCAGCGAAACCGGGACACCACCCTACGAGCAGTACTTC.

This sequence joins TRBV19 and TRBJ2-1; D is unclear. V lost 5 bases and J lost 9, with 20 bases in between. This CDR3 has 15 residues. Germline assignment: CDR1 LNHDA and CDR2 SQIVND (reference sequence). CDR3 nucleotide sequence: TGTGCCAGTAGTTCCAATCCGACTGGTCAAAGTGAGCAGTTCTTC. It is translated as CASSSNPTGQSEQFF.

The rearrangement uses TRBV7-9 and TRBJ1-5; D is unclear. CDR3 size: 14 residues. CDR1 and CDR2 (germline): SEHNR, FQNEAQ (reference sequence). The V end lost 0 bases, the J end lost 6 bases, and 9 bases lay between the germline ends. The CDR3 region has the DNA TGTGCCAGCAGCTTAGCTGGGGAGGGTCAGCCCCAGCATTTT. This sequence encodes CASSLAGEGQPQHF.

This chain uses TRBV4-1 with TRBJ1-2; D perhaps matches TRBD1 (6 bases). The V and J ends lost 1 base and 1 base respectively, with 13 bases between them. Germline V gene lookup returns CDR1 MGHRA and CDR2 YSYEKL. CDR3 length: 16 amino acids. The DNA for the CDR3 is TGCGCCAGCAGCCAAGGGGACACAGCATTTAACTATGGCTACACCTTC. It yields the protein CASSQGDTAFNYGYTF.

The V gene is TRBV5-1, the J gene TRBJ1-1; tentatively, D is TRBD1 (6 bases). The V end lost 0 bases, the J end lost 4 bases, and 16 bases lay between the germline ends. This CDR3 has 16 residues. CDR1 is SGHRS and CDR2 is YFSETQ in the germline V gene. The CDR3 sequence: CASSLAGGSSSTEAFF. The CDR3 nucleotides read TGCGCCAGCAGCTTGGCGGGGGGCTCCTCGAGCACTGAAGCTTTCTTT.

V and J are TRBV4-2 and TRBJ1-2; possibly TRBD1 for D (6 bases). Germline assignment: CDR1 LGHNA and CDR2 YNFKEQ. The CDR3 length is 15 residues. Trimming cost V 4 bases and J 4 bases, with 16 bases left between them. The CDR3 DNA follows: TGTGCCAGCAGCCTCGCAGGGGATACGGGCTATGGCTACACCTTC. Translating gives CASSLAGDTGYGYTF.

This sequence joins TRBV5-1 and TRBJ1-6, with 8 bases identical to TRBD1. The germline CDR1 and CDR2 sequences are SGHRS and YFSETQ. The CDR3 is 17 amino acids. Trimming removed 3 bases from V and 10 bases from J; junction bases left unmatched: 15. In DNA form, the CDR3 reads TGCGCCAGCAGCTGGGTCAACATTGGACAGGGTGTCTCACCCCTCCACTTT. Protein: CASSWVNIGQGVSPLHF.

CDR3: CASSQERTSSYEQYF. The CDR3 DNA sequence: TGTGCCAGCAGCCAAGAAAGGACTAGTTCCTACGAGCAGTACTTC. J is TRBJ2-7 and V is TRBV14; TRBD2 agrees at 7 bases. The germline V gene encodes CDR1 SGHDN and CDR2 FVKESK. With 0 bases clipped from V and 1 base from J, the junction kept 3 bases outside the gene matches. The CDR3 has 15 residues.

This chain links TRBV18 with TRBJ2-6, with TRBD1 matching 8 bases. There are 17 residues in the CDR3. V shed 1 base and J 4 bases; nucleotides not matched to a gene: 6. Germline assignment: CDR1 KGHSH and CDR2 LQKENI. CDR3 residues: CASSPRGQGAGANVLTF. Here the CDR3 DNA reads TGTGCCAGCTCACCACGCGGACAGGGAGCGGGGGCCAACGTCCTGACTTTC.

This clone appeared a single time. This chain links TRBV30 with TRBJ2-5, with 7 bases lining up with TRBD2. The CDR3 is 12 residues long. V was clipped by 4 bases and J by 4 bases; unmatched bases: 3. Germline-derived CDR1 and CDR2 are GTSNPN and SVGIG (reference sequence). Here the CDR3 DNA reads TGTGCCTGGAAGCGGGGTGGAGAGACCCAGTACTTC. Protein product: CAWKRGGETQYF.

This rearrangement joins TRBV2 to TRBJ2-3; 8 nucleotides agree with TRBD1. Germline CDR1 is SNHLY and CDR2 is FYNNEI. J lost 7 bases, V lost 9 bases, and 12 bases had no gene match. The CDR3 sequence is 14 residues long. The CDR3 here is CARLSGQGKNTQYF. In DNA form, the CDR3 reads TGTGCCAGACTATCTGGACAGGGAAAAAATACGCAGTATTTT.

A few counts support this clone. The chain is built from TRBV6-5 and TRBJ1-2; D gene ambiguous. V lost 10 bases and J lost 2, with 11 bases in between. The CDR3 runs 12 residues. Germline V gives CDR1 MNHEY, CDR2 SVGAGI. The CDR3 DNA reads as TGTGCCACATATGAGGGAAACTATGGCTACACCTTC. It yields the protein CATYEGNYGYTF.